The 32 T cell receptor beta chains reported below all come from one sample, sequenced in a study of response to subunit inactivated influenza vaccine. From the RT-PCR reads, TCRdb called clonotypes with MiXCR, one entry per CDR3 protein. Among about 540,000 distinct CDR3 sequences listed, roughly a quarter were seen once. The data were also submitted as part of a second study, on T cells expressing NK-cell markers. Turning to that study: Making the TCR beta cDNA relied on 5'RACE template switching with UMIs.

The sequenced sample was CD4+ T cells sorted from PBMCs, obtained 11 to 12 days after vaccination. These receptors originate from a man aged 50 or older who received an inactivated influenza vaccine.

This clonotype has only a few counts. The CDR3 nucleotides are TGTGCCAGCAGTTTTTGGAGCCACACAGATACGCAGTATTTT. Encoded protein: CASSFWSHTDTQYF. V usage is TRBV27 and J usage is TRBJ2-3; D remains ambiguous. Germline V gene sequence: CDR1 MNHEY, CDR2 SMNVEV (reference sequence). V was shortened by 3 bases and J by 2 bases, with 9 bases between the two germline ends. There are 14 residues in the CDR3.

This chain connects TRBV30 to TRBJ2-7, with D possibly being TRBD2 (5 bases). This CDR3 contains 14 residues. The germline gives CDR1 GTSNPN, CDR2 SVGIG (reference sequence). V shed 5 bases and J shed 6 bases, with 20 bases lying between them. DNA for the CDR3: TGTGCCTGGCAGAACGGACTGCGGCTAGGCGAGCAGTACTTC. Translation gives CAWQNGLRLGEQYF.

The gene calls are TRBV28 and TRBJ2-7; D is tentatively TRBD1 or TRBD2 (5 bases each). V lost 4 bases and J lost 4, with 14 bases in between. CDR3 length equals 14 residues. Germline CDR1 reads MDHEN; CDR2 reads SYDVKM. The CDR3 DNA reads TGTGCCAGCAGTTCCCGGGAACAGGTTTACGAGCAGTACTTC. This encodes CASSSREQVYEQYF.

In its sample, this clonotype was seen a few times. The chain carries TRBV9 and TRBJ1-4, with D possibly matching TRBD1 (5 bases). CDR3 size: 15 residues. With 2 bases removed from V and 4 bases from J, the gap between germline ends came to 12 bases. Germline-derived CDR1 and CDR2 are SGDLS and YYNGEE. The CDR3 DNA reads TGTGCCAGCAGCGTCTCGGGACTCCTTAATGAAAAACTGTTTTTT. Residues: CASSVSGLLNEKLFF.

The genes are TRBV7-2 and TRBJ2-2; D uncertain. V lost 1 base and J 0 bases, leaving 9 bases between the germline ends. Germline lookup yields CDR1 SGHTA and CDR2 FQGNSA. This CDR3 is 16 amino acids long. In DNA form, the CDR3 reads TGTGCCAGCAGCTTAGTTTGGGTTGCGAACACCGGGGAGCTGTTTTTT. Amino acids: CASSLVWVANTGELFF. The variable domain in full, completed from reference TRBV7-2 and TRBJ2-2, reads GAGVSQSPSNKVTEKGKDVELRCDPISGHTALYWYRQSLGQGLEFLIYFQGNSAPDKSGLPSDRFSAERTGGSVSTLTIQRTQQEDSAVYLCASSLVWVANTGELFFGEGSRLTVL.

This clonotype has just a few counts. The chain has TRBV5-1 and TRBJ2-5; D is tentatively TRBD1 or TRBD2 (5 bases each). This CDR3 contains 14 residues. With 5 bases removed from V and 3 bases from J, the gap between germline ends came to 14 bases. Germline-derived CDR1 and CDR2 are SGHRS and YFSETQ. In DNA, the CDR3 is TGCGCCAGCAGGATCGGGACGACGGAAGAGACCCAGTACTTC. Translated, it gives CASRIGTTEETQYF.

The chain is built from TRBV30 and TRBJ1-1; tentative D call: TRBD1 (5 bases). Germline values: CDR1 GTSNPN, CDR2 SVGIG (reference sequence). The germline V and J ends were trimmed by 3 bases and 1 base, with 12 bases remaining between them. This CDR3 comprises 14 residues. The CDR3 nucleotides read TGTGCCTGGAGGATTGGGGGGGGGAACACTGAAGCTTTCTTT. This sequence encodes CAWRIGGGNTEAFF.

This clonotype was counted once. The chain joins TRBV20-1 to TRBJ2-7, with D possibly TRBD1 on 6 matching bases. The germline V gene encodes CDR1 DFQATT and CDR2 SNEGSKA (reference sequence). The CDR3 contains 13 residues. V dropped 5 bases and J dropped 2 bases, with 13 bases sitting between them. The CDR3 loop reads CSASNRVAYEQYF. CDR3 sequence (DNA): TGCAGTGCTTCTAACAGGGTGGCCTACGAGCAGTACTTC.

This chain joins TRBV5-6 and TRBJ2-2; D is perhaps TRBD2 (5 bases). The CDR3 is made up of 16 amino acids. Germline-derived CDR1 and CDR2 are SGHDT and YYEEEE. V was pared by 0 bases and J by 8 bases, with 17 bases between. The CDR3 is CASSLDTGILAGELFF. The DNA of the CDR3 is TGTGCCAGCAGCTTGGATACCGGGATTTTGGCTGGGGAGCTGTTTTTT.

The CDR3 sequence: CSARTVFETQYF. CDR3 nucleotide sequence: TGCAGTGCTAGAACAGTTTTCGAGACCCAGTACTTC. This chain uses TRBV20-1 with TRBJ2-5; D call uncertain. V was cut by 2 bases and J by 5 bases, with 9 bases left in between. Germline CDR1 reads DFQATT; CDR2 reads SNEGSKA (reference sequence). This CDR3 contains 12 residues.

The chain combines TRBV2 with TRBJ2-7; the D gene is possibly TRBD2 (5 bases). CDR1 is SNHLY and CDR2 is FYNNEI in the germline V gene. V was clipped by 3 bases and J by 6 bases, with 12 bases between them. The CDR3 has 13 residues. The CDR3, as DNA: TGTGCCAGCAGTGATTTTTGGAGGAGCGAGCAGTACTTC. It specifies CASSDFWRSEQYF.

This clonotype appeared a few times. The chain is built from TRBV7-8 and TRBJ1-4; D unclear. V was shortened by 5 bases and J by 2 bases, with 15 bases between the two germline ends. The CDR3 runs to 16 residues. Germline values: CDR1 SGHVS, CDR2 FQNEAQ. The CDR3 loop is CASSPRRGGTNEKLFF. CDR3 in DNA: TGTGCCAGCAGCCCAAGGCGGGGTGGCACTAATGAAAAACTGTTTTTT.

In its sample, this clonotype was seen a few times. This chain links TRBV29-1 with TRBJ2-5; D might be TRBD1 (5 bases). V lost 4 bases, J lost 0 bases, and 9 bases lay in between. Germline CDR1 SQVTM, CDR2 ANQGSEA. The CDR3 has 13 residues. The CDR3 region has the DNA TGCAGCGTTGTGGGGCCGGACCAAGAGACCCAGTACTTC. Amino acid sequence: CSVVGPDQETQYF. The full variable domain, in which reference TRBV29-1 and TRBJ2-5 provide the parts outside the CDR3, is SAVISQKPSRDICQRGTSLTIQCQVDSQVTMMFWYRQQPGQSLTLIATANQGSEATYESGFVIDKFPISRPNLTFSTLTVSNMSPEDSSIYLCSVVGPDQETQYFGPGTRLLVL.

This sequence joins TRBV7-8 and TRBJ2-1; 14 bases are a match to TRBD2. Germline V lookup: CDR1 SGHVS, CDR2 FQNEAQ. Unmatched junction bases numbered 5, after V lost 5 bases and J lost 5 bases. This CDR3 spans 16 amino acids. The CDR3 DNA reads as TGTGCCAGCAGCCGAAGGGGACTAGCGGGAGACAATGAGCAGTTCTTC. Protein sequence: CASSRRGLAGDNEQFF.

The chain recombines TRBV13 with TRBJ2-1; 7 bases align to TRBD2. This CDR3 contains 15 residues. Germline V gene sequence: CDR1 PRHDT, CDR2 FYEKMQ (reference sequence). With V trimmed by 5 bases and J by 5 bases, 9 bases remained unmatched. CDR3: CASSQTGGPNNEQFF. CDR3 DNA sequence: TGTGCCAGCAGCCAGACGGGAGGCCCGAACAATGAGCAGTTCTTC.

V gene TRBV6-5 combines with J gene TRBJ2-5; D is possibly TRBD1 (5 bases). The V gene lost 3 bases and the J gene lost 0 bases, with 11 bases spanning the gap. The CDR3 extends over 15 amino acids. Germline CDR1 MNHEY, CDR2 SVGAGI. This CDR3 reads CASSYRTGHQETQYF. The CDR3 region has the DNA TGTGCCAGCAGTTATCGCACAGGCCACCAAGAGACCCAGTACTTC.

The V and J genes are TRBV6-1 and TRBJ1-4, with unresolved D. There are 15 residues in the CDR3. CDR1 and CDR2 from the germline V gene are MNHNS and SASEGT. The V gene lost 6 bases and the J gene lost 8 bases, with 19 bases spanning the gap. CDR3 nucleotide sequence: TGTGCCAGCAGCCCCCGGCATCTCATTGGGGAAAAACTGTTTTTT. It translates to CASSPRHLIGEKLFF.

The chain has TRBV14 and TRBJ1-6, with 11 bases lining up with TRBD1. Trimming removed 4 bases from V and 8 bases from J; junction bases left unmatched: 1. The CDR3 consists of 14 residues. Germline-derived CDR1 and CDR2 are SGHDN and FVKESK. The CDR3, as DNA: TGTGCCAGCAGCCGGGACAGGGGGGATTCACCCCTCCACTTT. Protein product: CASSRDRGDSPLHF. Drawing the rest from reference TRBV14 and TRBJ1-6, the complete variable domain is EAGVTQFPSHSVIEKGQTVTLRCDPISGHDNLYWYRRVMGKEIKFLLHFVKESKQDESGMPNNRFLAERTGGTYSTLKVQPAELEDSGVYFCASSRDRGDSPLHFGNGTRLTVT.

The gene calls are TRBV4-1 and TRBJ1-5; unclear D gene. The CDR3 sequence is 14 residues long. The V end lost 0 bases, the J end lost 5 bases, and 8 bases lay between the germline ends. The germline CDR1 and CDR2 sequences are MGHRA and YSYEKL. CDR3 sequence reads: CASSQDKSYQPQHF. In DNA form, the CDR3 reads TGCGCCAGCAGCCAAGATAAGTCTTATCAGCCCCAGCATTTT.

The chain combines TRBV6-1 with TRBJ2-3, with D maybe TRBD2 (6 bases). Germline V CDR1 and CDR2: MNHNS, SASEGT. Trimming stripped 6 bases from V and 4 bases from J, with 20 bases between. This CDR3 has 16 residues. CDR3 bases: TGTGCCAGCAGCCTTGGAGGGACGGTAATGCCAGATACGCAGTATTTT. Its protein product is CASSLGGTVMPDTQYF.

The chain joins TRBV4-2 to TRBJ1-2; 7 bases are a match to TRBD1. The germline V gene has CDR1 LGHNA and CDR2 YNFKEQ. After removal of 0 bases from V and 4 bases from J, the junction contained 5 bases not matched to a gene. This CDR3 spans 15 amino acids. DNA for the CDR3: TGTGCCAGCAGCCAAGATTCCGGGACAGTCTATGGCTACACCTTC. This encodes CASSQDSGTVYGYTF.

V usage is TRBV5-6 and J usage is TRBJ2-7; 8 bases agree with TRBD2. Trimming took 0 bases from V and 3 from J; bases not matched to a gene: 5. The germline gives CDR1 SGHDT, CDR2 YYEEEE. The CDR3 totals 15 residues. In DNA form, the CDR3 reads TGTGCCAGCAGCTTGGGGGCGGGACTAGTCTACGAGCAGTACTTC. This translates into CASSLGAGLVYEQYF.

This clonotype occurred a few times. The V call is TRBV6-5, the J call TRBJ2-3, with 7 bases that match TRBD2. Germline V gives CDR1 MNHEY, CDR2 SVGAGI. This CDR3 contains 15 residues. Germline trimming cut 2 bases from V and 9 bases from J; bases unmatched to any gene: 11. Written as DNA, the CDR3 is TGTGCCAGCAGTTACCGGACTAGTCAGGGTGGGACGCAGTATTTT. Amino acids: CASSYRTSQGGTQYF.

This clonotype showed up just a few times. CDR3 sequence reads: CASSSSTNEKLFF. The CDR3 DNA reads as TGTGCCAGCAGTTCTTCAACTAATGAAAAACTGTTTTTT. The V and J genes are TRBV12-3 or TRBV12-4 and TRBJ1-4, with unresolved D. CDR3 length: 13 residues. V was trimmed by 4 bases and J by 0 bases, leaving 3 bases between them.

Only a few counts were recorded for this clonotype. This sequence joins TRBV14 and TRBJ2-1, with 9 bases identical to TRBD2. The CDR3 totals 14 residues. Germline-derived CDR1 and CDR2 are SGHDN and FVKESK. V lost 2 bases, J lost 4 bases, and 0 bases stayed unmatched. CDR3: CASSQLAGYNEQFF. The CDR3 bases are TGTGCCAGCAGCCAACTAGCGGGGTACAATGAGCAGTTCTTC.

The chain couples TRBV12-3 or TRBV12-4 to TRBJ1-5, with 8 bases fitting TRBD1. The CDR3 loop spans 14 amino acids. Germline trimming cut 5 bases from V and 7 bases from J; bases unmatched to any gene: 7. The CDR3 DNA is TGTGCCAGCAGTCCGACAGGGGAGGGGCAGCCCCAGCATTTT. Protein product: CASSPTGEGQPQHF.

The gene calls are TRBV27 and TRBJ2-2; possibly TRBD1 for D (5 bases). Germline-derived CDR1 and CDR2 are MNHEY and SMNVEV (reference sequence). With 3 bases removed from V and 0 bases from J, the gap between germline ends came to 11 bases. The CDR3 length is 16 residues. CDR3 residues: CASSFARATNTGELFF. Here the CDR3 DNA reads TGTGCCAGCAGTTTTGCCAGGGCAACGAACACCGGGGAGCTGTTTTTT.

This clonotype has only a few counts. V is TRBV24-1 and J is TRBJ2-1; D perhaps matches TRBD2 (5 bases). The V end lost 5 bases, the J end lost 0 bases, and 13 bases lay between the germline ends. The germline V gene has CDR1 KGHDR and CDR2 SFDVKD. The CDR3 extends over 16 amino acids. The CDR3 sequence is CATSAHTGSSYNEQFF. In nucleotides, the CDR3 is TGTGCCACCAGTGCTCATACGGGGAGCTCCTACAATGAGCAGTTCTTC.

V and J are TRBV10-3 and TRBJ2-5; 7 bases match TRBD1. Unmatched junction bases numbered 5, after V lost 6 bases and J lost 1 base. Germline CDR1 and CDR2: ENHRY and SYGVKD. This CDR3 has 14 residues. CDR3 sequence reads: CAISGTEFQETQYF. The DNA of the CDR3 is TGTGCCATCAGCGGGACAGAGTTCCAAGAGACCCAGTACTTC.

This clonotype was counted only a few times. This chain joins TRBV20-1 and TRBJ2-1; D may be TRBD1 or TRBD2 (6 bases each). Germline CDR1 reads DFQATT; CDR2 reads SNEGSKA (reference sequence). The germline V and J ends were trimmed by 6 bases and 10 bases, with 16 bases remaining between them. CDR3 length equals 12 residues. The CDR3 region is CSAGGGRREQFF. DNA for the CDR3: TGCAGTGCCGGAGGGGGGCGTAGGGAGCAGTTCTTC.

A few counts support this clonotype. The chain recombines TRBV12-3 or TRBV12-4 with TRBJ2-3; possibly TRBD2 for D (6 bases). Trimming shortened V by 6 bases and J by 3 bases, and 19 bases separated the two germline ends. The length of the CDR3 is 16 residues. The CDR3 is CASSSPGGVGTDTQYF. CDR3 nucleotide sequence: TGTGCCAGCAGCTCCCCCGGCGGGGTGGGTACAGATACGCAGTATTTT.

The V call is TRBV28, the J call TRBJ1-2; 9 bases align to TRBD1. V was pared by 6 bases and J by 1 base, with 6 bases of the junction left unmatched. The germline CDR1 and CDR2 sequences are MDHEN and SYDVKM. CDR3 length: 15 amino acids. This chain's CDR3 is CASREGQGINYGYTF. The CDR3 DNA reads TGTGCCAGCAGGGAGGGACAGGGTATTAACTATGGCTACACCTTC.